Listed below are T cell receptor beta chains from one sample, sequenced in a study of blood T cell repertoires in COVID-19. Here immunoSEQ multiplex PCR was the method, and the copy in TCRdb shows in-frame clones only, minus some. The table includes roughly 290,000 clones, around 90% detected once. The material sequenced was PBMCs or T cells enriched from blood (not recorded which). The receptors originated from a woman aged 18-35 years with acute COVID-19. Each CDR3 is given with its conserved first and last residue. D genes are given only for firm matches. Clone sizes are given selectively: once, few, many, or a class where the clone is expanded.

J | size | D | length | V | CDR3 | DNA
TRBJ2-4 | NA | TRBD2 | 17 | TRBV7-6 | CASSPGLAGGPIGIQYF | TGTGCCAGCAGCCCGGGACTAGCGGGAGGGCCTATAGGCATTCAGTACTTC
TRBJ1-2 | NA | NA | 14 | TRBV14 | CASSQERTRNGYTF | TGTGCCAGCAGCCAAGAGAGGACACGTAATGGCTACACCTTC
TRBJ2-7 | once | TRBD2 | 14 | TRBV4-1 | CASSQAGTRGEQYF | TGCGCCAGCAGCCAAGCCGGGACTAGAGGCGAGCAGTACTTC
TRBJ1-5 | NA | NA | 17 | TRBV4-2 | CASSQDARGRVYQPQHF | TGTGCCAGCAGCCAAGACGCCAGAGGTCGAGTTTATCAGCCCCAGCATTTT
TRBJ1-1 | NA | NA | 13 | TRBV3-1/TRBV3-2 | CASSSGRDTEAFF | TGTGCCAGCAGCTCAGGGAGGGACACTGAAGCTTTCTTT
TRBJ1-1 | NA | NA | 11 | TRBV19 | CASSGATEAFF | TGTGCCAGTAGCGGTGCGACTGAAGCTTTCTTT
TRBJ2-7 | NA | NA | 14 | TRBV9 | CASSVATGSYEQYF | TGTGCCAGCAGCGTAGCTACGGGGTCCTACGAGCAGTACTTC
TRBJ2-5 | NA | NA | 13 | TRBV5-1 | CASRKGTQETQYF | TGCGCCAGCAGGAAGGGGACACAAGAGACCCAGTACTTC
TRBJ1-3 | NA | NA | 17 | TRBV28 | CASSFSYVSGNGNTIYF | TGTGCCAGCAGTTTTAGCTATGTTTCGGGAAATGGAAACACCATATATTTT
TRBJ1-5 | few | NA | 14 | TRBV2 | CASLSGVYNQPQHF | TGTGCCAGCTTGTCGGGGGTTTACAATCAGCCCCAGCATTTT
TRBJ2-7 | once | NA | 16 | TRBV29-1 | CSATGGSLGFAYEQYF | TGCAGCGCCACCGGCGGGTCCCTAGGTTTTGCGTACGAGCAGTACTTC
TRBJ1-4 | once | TRBD1 | 15 | TRBV28 | CASSAQGFSGEKLFF | TGTGCCAGCAGTGCACAGGGGTTCAGTGGAGAAAAACTGTTTTTT
TRBJ1-4 | NA | TRBD1 | 15 | TRBV19 | CASSDRGTGSEKLFF | TGTGCCAGTAGTGACCGGGGGACAGGGAGCGAAAAACTGTTTTTT
TRBJ2-7 | NA | NA | 13 | TRBV4-3 | CASSQSLRTEQYF | TGCGCCAGCAGCCAATCCCTCAGGACAGAGCAGTACTTC
TRBJ1-6 | NA | NA | 14 | TRBV11-2 | CASSLDPWAGALHF | TGTGCCAGCAGCTTAGACCCATGGGCCGGGGCCCTCCACTTT
TRBJ2-3 | NA | TRBD1 | 16 | TRBV19 | CASSIGTGVYTDTQYF | TGTGCCAGTAGCATCGGGACAGGGGTTTACACAGATACGCAGTATTTT
TRBJ1-1 | NA | TRBD1 | 16 | TRBV5-1 | CASSNQQGLRGTEAFF | TGCGCCAGCAGCAATCAACAGGGGCTCCGGGGCACTGAAGCTTTCTTT
TRBJ2-1 | once | TRBD2 | 17 | TRBV4-1 | CASSKGLARSSYNEQFF | TGCGCCAGCAGCAAGGGACTAGCGAGAAGCTCCTACAATGAGCAGTTCTTC
TRBJ2-1 | NA | TRBD2 | 15 | TRBV5-1 | CASSLGWGEGKEQFF | TGCGCCAGCAGCTTGGGATGGGGGGAGGGTAAAGAGCAGTTCTTC
TRBJ2-1 | NA | TRBD2 | 14 | TRBV2 | CASTTAGEGNEQFF | TGTGCCAGCACCACGGCGGGAGAGGGCAATGAGCAGTTCTTC
TRBJ2-1 | NA | NA | 15 | TRBV5-6 | CASSLVGGAHNEQFF | TGTGCCAGCAGCTTGGTGGGGGGGGCCCACAATGAGCAGTTCTTC
TRBJ1-1 | NA | NA | 11 | TRBV30 | CASTGVREAFF | TGTGCCTCCACCGGGGTTCGTGAAGCTTTCTTT
TRBJ2-7 | NA | NA | 11 | TRBV6-5 | CASTSGYLPYF | TGTGCCAGCACGTCCGGGTACTTGCCGTACTTC
TRBJ1-2 | NA | NA | 15 | TRBV2 | CASSESGQMNYGYTF | TGTGCCAGCAGTGAAAGTGGACAGATGAACTATGGCTACACCTTC
TRBJ2-1 | NA | NA | 16 | TRBV5-6 | CASSLGLGRTYNEQFF | TGTGCCAGCAGCTTGGGTCTCGGGAGAACTTACAATGAGCAGTTCTTC
TRBJ2-5 | NA | TRBD1 | 14 | TRBV7-9 | CASSPSTGGATQYF | TGTGCCAGCAGCCCTAGTACAGGGGGCGCGACCCAGTACTTC
TRBJ2-1 | once | NA | 15 | TRBV7-9 | CASSLSGGIGNEQFF | TGTGCCAGCAGCTTATCGGGGGGCATTGGCAATGAGCAGTTCTTC
TRBJ2-3 | NA | TRBD2 | 15 | TRBV19 | CASSRRLANTDTQYF | TGTGCCAGTAGCCGCCGACTAGCCAACACAGATACGCAGTATTTT
TRBJ2-1 | NA | TRBD2 | 16 | TRBV7-8 | CASSPGVGGPYNEQFF | TGTGCCAGCAGCCCGGGGGTGGGAGGGCCATACAATGAGCAGTTCTTC
TRBJ2-1 | few | TRBD1 | 15 | TRBV12-5 | CASGPRDSTWNEQFF | TGTGCTAGTGGCCCCCGGGACAGTACTTGGAATGAGCAGTTCTTC
TRBJ1-5 | NA | TRBD1 | 17 | TRBV24-1 | CATERDRDPIECQPQHF | TGTGCCACGGAAAGGGACAGGGACCCAATTGAATGCCAGCCCCAGCATTTT
TRBJ1-2 | NA | NA | 13 | TRBV6-5 | CASSYGQLYGYTF | TGTGCCAGCAGTTACGGGCAGCTCTATGGCTACACCTTC
TRBJ2-4 | NA | TRBD2 | 17 | TRBV20-1 | CSASGLAGVGRKNIQYF | TGCAGTGCTAGTGGGCTAGCGGGAGTAGGGAGGAAAAACATTCAGTACTTC
TRBJ1-6 | NA | NA | 15 | TRBV30 | CAWSVPTGPNSPLHF | TGTGCCTGGAGTGTACCGACAGGCCCTAATTCACCCCTCCACTTT
TRBJ2-3 | NA | NA | 12 | TRBV7-6 | CASSFRGDTQYF | TGTGCCAGCAGCTTTAGAGGCGATACGCAGTATTTT
TRBJ2-7 | NA | TRBD2 | 14 | TRBV11-1 | CASSFGTRGIQQYF | TGTGCCAGCAGCTTCGGGACTAGAGGGATACAGCAGTACTTC
TRBJ2-1 | NA | TRBD2 | 16 | TRBV11-3 | CASSLGASGSFDEQFF | TGTGCCAGCAGCCTGGGGGCTAGCGGGAGTTTCGATGAGCAGTTCTTC
TRBJ2-5 | NA | NA | 13 | TRBV20-1 | CSASLPDQETQYF | TGCAGTGCTAGTCTGCCAGACCAAGAGACCCAGTACTTC
TRBJ2-2 | NA | TRBD2 | 15 | TRBV30 | CAWSGLAGVSRELFF | TGTGCCTGGAGTGGACTAGCGGGAGTTTCAAGGGAGCTGTTTTTT
TRBJ2-7 | NA | NA | 14 | TRBV10-1 | CASSGEDGTYEQYF | TGCGCCAGCAGTGGGGAGGACGGGACCTACGAGCAGTACTTC
TRBJ2-2 | NA | NA | 19 | TRBV9 | CASSVEQVIAYTNTGELFF | TGTGCCAGCAGCGTAGAACAGGTGATAGCTTACACGAACACCGGGGAGCTGTTTTTT
TRBJ2-1 | NA | TRBD2 | 15 | TRBV25-1 | CASSEGLAEYNEQFF | TGTGCCAGCAGTGAGGGACTAGCGGAATACAATGAGCAGTTCTTC
TRBJ2-2 | NA | NA | 14 | TRBV2 | CASSPTRSTGELFF | TGTGCCAGCAGTCCGACTAGATCCACCGGGGAGCTGTTTTTT
TRBJ1-2 | once | NA | 13 | TRBV11-2 | CASSQTGNYGYTF | TGTGCCAGCAGCCAAACAGGGAACTATGGCTACACCTTC
TRBJ2-7 | NA | TRBD2 | 15 | TRBV19 | CASIEQPGTNYEQYF | TGTGCCAGTATAGAACAACCCGGGACTAACTACGAGCAGTACTTC
TRBJ1-1 | NA | NA | 14 | TRBV2 | CASRSGQLNTEAFF | TGTGCCAGCCGTAGTGGACAGCTAAACACTGAAGCTTTCTTT
TRBJ2-3 | NA | TRBD2 | 17 | TRBV6-1 | CASSETLAGGSTDTQYF | TGTGCCAGCAGTGAAACACTAGCGGGAGGCTCCACAGATACGCAGTATTTT
TRBJ1-4 | NA | NA | 16 | TRBV28 | CASSLGVLTGHEKLFF | TGTGCCAGCAGTTTAGGTGTTCTTACAGGGCACGAAAAACTGTTTTTT
TRBJ1-5 | NA | NA | 13 | TRBV27 | CASSLRVNQPQHF | TGTGCCAGCAGTTTACGAGTAAATCAGCCCCAGCATTTT
TRBJ1-2 | NA | NA | 16 | TRBV4-3 | CASSQVGAPGHYGYTF | TGCGCCAGCAGCCAAGTAGGGGCCCCGGGCCACTATGGCTACACCTTC
TRBJ1-4 | NA | TRBD1 | 14 | TRBV6-5 | CASSPGQGGEKLFF | TGTGCCAGCAGTCCGGGACAGGGAGGGGAAAAACTGTTTTTT
TRBJ2-3 | NA | NA | 15 | TRBV7-2 | CASSLEAPGLDTQYF | TGTGCCAGCAGCTTAGAAGCGCCTGGACTAGATACGCAGTATTTT
TRBJ1-6 | NA | TRBD1 | 15 | TRBV7-9 | CASSPDRSYNSPLHF | TGTGCCAGCAGCCCGGACAGGAGCTATAATTCACCCCTCCACTTT
TRBJ2-1 | NA | TRBD1 | 15 | TRBV27 | CASSRRTGTYNEQFF | TGTGCCAGCAGTCGGCGGACAGGGACCTACAATGAGCAGTTCTTC